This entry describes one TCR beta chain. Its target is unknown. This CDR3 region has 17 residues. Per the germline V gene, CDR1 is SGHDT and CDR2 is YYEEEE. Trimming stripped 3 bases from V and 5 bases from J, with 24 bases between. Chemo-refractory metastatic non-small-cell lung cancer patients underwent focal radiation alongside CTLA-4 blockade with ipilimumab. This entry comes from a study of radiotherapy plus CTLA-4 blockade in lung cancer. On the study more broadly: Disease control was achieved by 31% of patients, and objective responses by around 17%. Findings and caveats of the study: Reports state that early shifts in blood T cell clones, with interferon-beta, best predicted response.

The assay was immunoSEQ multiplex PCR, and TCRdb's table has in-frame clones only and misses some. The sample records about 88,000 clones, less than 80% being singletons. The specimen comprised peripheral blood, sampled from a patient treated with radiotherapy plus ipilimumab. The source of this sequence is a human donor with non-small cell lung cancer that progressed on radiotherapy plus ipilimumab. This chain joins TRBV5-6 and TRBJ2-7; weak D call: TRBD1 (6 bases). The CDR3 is CASSSLTGYDSPHEQYF. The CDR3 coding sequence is TGTGCCAGCAGCTCCCTGACAGGCTACGATAGTCCACACGAGCAGTACTTC. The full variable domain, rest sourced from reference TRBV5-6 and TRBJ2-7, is DAGVTQSPTHLIKTRGQQVTLRCSPKSGHDTVSWYQQALGQGPQFIFQYYEEEERQRGNFPDRFSGHQFPNYSSELNVNALLLGDSALYLCASSSLTGYDSPHEQYFGPGTRLTVT.